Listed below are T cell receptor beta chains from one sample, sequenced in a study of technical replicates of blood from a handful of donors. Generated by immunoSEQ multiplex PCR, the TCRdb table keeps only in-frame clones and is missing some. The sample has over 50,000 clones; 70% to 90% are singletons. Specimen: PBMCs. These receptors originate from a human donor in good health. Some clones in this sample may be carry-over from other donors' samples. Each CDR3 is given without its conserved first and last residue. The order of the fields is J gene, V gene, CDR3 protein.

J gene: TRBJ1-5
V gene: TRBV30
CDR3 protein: AWSGSAFNQPQH

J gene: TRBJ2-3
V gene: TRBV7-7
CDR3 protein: ASSPSGGASSTDTQY

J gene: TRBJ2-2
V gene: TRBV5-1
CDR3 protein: ASSLDRGTGELF

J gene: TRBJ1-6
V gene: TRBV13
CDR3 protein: ASSRTGGGYSPLH

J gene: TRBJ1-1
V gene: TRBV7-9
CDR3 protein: ASTSLGAPGTEAF

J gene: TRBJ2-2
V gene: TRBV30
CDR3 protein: AWSVGTGWTGELF

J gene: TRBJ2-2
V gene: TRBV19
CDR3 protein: ASEVNRATGELF

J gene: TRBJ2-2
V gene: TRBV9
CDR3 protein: ASSPGTGNTGELF

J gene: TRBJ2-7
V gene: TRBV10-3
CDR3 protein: AISDVGGNTYEQY

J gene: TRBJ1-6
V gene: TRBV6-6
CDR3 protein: ASSDQTNNSPLH

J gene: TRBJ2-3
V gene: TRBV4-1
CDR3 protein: ASSQQNGLALDTQY

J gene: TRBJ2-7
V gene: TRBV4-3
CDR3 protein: ASSQGRGQGYEQY

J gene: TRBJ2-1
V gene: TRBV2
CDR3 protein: ASSDTGLAGGPNEQF

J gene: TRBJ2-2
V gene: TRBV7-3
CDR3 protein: ASSLAGTGMNTGELF

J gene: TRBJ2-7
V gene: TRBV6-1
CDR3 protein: ASSEARSGRAVEQY

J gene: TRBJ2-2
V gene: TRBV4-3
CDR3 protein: ASSQDPGGGETGELF

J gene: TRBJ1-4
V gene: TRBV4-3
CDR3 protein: ASSQGGRDEKLF

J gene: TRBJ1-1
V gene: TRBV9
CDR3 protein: ASSAGGLANTEAF